This TCR beta chain was profiled in a study of CD8 T cells in ankylosing spondylitis. Whole-study results and caveats: Typical of ankylosing spondylitis blood, it appeared, was a TCR beta motif of eight highly homologous variants. Clones tied to disease were said to be significantly enriched in matched ankylosing spondylitis synovial fluid. Clones linked with disease were CD8+ and fairly uncommon in the peripheral blood.

The V gene lost 4 bases and the J gene lost 3 bases, with 13 bases spanning the gap. This CDR3 comprises 14 residues. The germline V gene has CDR1 SGHRS and CDR2 YFSETQ. TCRdb re-derived calls from the 5' RACE reads in MiXCR, one entry per CDR3 protein. The profile covers 250,000 to 350,000 distinct CDR3 sequences, with around 21% appearing a single time and 3.5% taken by the ten largest. Comment on this clonotype: Its target is not known.

The sequenced material came from blood, either unsorted or a sorted T cell fraction (not recorded which). V and J are TRBV5-1 and TRBJ2-5; D gene unclear. The receptor was isolated from a female donor with ankylosing spondylitis or in good health (not recorded which). For the CDR3, the DNA is TGCGCCAGCAGCCACACGGGCGATAAAGAGACCCAGTACTTC. As protein: CASSHTGDKETQYF.